This paragraph reports one T cell receptor (beta chain). Its antigen is not yet known. No per-base quality is available; no much larger clone lies one base away. Looking up the germline V gene yields CDR1 KGHSH and CDR2 LQKENI. The germline V end is reduced by 6 bases and the J end by 2 bases; junction bases left unmatched: 4. Inclusive of the bounding cysteine and phenylalanine, the CDR3 is 14 residues long. The sequence is cut down to CDR3 DNA, 42 bases in frame from base 1. This specimen comes from a study of T-cell reconstitution after alpha-beta-depleted transplantation in children (dated by TCRdb to about 2016). For the wider study: The study quantitatively tracked T-cell immune reconstitution after TCRalphabeta/CD19-depleted allogeneic hematopoietic cell transplantation in children using TCR repertoire profiling.

In the paper's terms, the treatment or condition label means: allogeneic hematopoietic cell transplantation with graft depleted of TCRalphabeta T cells and CD19 B cells. The transplant recipients were children given TCRalphabeta/CD19-depleted allogeneic hematopoietic cell grafts. The library was made by PCR. Sequenced on an Illumina HiSeq 2500. TCR libraries were prepared with molecular barcoding, using unique molecular identifiers to normalize TCRbeta repertoire quantification. The public reads were reprocessed in TCRdb via fastp at Q25 and MiXCR, keeping in-frame beta chains. Here each entry gathers all rows of one CDR3 protein and keeps the most common genes and DNA. This sample lists fewer than 450,000 distinct CDR3 sequences; 15% to 20% were detected once. The ten most abundant clones make up about 41% of the sample. On the study overall, not on this receptor specifically: In some patients, the high TCRbeta diversity seen at day 60 was put down to recipient T cells and intrathymic progenitors that had survived conditioning. Over the following months the frequencies of hyperexpanded clones went down, and after one year T-cell counts and TCRbeta diversity were mostly credited to newly produced T cells. The apparently early recovery of alphabetaT-cell counts about two months after transplant reportedly depended on only several hundred rapidly expanded clones that came from non-depleted graft cells.

The chain is made from TRBV18 and TRBJ2-7; 10 of the junction bases match TRBD1. Material: PBMCs, mostly from graft donor cells, obtained 360 days after TCRalphabeta/CD19-depleted stem cell transplant. The source of this sequence is a male patient aged 2-9 years who had a stem cell transplant for acute lymphoblastic leukemia, so the T cells may come from the graft donor. The CDR3 protein sequence reads: CASSSDRGAYEQYF. At the DNA level, the sequence is TGTGCCAGCTCCTCGGACAGGGGGGCCTACGAGCAGTACTTC.